The clone carrying this T cell receptor beta chain has only one observation. What it binds is not known. Vbeta (60) and Jbeta (13) primers were used in the PCR. The protocol was immunoSEQ multiplex PCR, while the TCRdb copy is restricted to in-frame clones and leaves out a portion. This sample has 98,000 or so clones; 60% to 80% occur once, and the top ten carry about 8.3%. This record belongs to a study of cytomegalovirus exposure and HLA in healthy donors. Study-wide findings and caveats: In a later analysis, common viral pathogens appeared linked to several of the most significant clusters. A missense DCLRE1C variant was associated with V- and J-gene trimming of TCR beta chains in a later analysis, and an independent cohort replicated the association.

The source material was PBMCs. This TCR was recovered from a female donor in good health and CMV-seronegative.

The CDR3 region is CASSQDEVDEQFF. DNA for the CDR3: TGCGCCAGCAGCCAAGATGAGGTAGATGAGCAGTTCTTC. This chain uses TRBV4-3 with TRBJ2-1; D gene unclear. The CDR3 loop spans 13 amino acids. CDR1 and CDR2 from the germline V gene are LGHNA and YSLEER. Trimming took 0 bases from V and 8 from J, leaving 8 bases between them.